This T cell receptor (beta chain) was documented in a study of control samples from healthy donors and cancer patients. Germline values: CDR1 MGHRA, CDR2 YSYEKL. The V end lost 4 bases, the J end lost 5 bases, and 20 bases lay between the germline ends. The CDR3 totals 16 residues. The table came from immunoSEQ multiplex PCR; TCRdb's copy has only in-frame clones and leaves some out. The table includes tens of thousands of clones, roughly 89% detected once. This sequence was found in a man aged 45 to 65 with lung cancer. The chain combines TRBV4-1 with TRBJ2-5; possibly TRBD1 or TRBD2 for D (5 bases each). The sequenced sample consisted of PBMCs. CDR3 residues: CASSPTGRQGVETQYF. In DNA form, the CDR3 reads TGCGCCAGCAGCCCAACGGGAAGGCAGGGTGTCGAGACCCAGTACTTC.